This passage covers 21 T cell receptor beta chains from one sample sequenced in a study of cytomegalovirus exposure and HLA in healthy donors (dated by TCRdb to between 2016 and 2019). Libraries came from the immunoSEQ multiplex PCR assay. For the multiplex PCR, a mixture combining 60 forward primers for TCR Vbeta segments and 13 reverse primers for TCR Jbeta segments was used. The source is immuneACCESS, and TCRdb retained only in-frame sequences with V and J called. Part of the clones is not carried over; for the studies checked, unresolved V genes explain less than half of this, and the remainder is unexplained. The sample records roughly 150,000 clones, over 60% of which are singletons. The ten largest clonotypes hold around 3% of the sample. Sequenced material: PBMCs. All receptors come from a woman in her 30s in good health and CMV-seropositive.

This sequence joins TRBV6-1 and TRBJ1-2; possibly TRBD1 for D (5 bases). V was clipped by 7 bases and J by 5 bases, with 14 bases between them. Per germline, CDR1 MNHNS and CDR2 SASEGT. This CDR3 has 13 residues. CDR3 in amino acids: CASTAGPWYGYTF. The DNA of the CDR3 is TGTGCCAGCACGGCAGGGCCTTGGTATGGCTACACCTTC.

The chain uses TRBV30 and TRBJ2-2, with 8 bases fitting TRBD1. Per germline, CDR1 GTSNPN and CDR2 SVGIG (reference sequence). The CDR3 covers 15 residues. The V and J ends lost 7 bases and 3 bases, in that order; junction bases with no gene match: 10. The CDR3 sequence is CAFTTGVGDTGELFF. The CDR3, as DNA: TGTGCCTTTACGACAGGGGTTGGTGACACCGGGGAGCTGTTTTTT.

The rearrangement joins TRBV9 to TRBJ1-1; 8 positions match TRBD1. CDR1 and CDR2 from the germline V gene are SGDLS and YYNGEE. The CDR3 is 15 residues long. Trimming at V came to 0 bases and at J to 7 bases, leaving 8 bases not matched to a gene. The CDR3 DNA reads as TGTGCCAGCAGCGTAGAGCAGGGGGCGATCCTTGAAGCTTTCTTT. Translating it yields CASSVEQGAILEAFF. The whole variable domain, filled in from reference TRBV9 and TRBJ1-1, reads DSGVTQTPKHLITATGQRVTLRCSPRSGDLSVYWYQQSLDQGLQFLIQYYNGEERAKGNILERFSAQQFPDLHSELNLSSLELGDSALYFCASSVEQGAILEAFFGQGTRLTVV.

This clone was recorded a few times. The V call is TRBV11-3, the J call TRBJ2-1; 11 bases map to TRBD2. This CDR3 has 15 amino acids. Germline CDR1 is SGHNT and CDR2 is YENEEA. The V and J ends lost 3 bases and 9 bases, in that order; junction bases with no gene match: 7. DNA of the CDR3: TGTGCCAGCAGCTTCGAGGCTAGCGGGAGGTCTGAGCAGTTCTTC. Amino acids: CASSFEASGRSEQFF.

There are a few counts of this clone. The DNA of the CDR3 is TGTGCCAGCAGCCGCGGGGGGTTTTTCGAGCAGTACTTC. Residues: CASSRGGFFEQYF. The V call is TRBV27, the J call TRBJ2-7; TRBD2 matches 8 bases. The CDR3 has 13 residues. The V segment lost 6 bases and the J segment 6 bases; nucleotides outside the gene matches: 7. Per the germline V gene, CDR1 is MNHEY and CDR2 is SMNVEV (reference sequence).

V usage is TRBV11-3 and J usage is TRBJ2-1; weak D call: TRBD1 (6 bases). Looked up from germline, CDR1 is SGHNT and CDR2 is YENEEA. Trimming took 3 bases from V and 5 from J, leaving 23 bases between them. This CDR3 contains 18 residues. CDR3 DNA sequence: TGTGCCAGCAGCTTCGACAACTCAGGGGTACGCAGGAACAATGAGCAGTTCTTC. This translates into CASSFDNSGVRRNNEQFF.

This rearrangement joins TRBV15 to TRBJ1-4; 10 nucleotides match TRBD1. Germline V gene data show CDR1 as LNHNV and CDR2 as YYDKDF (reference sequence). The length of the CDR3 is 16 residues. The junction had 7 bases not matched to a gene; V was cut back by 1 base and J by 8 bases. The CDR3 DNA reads TGTGCCACCAGCAGAGCTAGACAGGGGGCAGGAGAAAAACTGTTTTTT. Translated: CATSRARQGAGEKLFF. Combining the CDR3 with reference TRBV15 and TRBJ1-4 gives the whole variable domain DAMVIQNPRYQVTQFGKPVTLSCSQTLNHNVMYWYQQKSSQAPKLLFHYYDKDFNNEADTPDNFQSRRPNTSFCFLDIRSPGLGDTAMYLCATSRARQGAGEKLFFGSGTQLSVL.

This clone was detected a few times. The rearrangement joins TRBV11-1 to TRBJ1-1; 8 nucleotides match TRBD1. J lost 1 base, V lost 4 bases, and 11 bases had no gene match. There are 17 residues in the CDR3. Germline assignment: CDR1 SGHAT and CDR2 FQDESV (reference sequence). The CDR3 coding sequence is TGTGCCAGCAGCTCCTTGTCCCGGACAGGGAGGAACACTGAAGCTTTCTTT. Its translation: CASSSLSRTGRNTEAFF.

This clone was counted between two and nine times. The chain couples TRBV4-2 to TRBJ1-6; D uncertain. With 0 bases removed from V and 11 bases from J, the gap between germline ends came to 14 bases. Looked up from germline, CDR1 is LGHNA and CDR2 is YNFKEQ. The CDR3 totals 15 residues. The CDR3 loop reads CASSQDGNGWAPLHF. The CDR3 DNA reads TGTGCCAGCAGCCAAGATGGTAACGGGTGGGCACCCCTCCACTTT.

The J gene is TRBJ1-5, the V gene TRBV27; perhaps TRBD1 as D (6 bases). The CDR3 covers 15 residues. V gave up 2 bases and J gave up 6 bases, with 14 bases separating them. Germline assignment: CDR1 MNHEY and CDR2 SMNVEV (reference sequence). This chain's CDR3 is CASSLRREGGQPQHF. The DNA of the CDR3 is TGTGCCAGCAGTTTACGCAGGGAAGGGGGTCAGCCCCAGCATTTT.

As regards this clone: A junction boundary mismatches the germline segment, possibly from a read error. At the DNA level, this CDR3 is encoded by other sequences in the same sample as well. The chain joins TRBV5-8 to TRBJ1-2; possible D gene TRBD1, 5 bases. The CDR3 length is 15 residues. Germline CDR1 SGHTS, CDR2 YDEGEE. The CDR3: CASSLGNVLRAGYTF. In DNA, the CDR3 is TGCGCCAGCAGCTTGGGCAATGTACTCAGGGCGGGCTACACCTTC.

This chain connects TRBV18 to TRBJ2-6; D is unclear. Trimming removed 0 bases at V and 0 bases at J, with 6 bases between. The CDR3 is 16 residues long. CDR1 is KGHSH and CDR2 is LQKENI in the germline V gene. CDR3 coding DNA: TGTGCCAGCTCACCACCGACGGGCTCTGGGGCCAACGTCCTGACTTTC. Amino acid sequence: CASSPPTGSGANVLTF.

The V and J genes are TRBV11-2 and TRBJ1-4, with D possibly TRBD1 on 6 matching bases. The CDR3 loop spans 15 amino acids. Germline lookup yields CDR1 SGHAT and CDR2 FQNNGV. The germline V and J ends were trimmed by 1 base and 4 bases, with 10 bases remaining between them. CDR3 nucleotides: TGTGCCAGCAGCTTAGCGGCCAGGGGTAATGAAAAACTGTTTTTT. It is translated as CASSLAARGNEKLFF.

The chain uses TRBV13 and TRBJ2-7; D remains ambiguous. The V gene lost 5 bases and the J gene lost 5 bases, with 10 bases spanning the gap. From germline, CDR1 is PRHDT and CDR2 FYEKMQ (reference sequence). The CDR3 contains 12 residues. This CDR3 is CASSPPGNEQYF. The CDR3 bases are TGTGCCAGCAGCCCCCCAGGTAACGAGCAGTACTTC.

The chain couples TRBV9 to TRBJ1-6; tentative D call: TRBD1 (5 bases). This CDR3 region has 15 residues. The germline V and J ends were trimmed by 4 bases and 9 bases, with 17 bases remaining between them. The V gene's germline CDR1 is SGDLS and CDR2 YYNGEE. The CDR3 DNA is TGTGCCAGCAGCCTCGAACCCGGGGGATCTTCACCCCTCCACTTT. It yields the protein CASSLEPGGSSPLHF.

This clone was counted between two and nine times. The CDR3 sequence: CASSLVAGGPSDTQYF. Here the CDR3 DNA reads TGCGCCAGCAGCTTGGTTGCGGGGGGGCCGTCAGATACGCAGTATTTT. This chain connects TRBV5-1 to TRBJ2-3; 9 bases are shared with TRBD2. V dropped 0 bases and J dropped 4; count of bases not matched to a gene: 6. Germline V CDR1 and CDR2: SGHRS, YFSETQ. CDR3 length equals 16 residues. Variable domain in full (rest from reference TRBV5-1 and TRBJ2-3): KAGVTQTPRYLIKTRGQQVTLSCSPISGHRSVSWYQQTPGQGLQFLFEYFSETQRNKGNFPGRFSGRQFSNSRSEMNVSTLELGDSALYLCASSLVAGGPSDTQYFGPGTRLTVL.

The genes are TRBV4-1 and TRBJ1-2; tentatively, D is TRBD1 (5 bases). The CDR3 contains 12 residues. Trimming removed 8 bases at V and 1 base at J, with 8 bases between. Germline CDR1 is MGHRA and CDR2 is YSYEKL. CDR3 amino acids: CASAGFNYGYTF. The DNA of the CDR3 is TGCGCCAGCGCAGGGTTTAACTATGGCTACACCTTC.

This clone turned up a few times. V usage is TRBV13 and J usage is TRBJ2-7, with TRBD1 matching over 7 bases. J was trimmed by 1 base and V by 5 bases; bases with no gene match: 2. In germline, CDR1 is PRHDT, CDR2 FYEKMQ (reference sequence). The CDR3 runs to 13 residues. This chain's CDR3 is CASSPQGSYEQYF. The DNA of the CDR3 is TGTGCCAGCAGCCCACAGGGGTCCTACGAGCAGTACTTC. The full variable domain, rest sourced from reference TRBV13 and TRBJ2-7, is AAGVIQSPRHLIKEKRETATLKCYPIPRHDTVYWYQQGPGQDPQFLISFYEKMQSDKGSIPDRFSAQQFSDYHSELNMSSLELGDSALYFCASSPQGSYEQYFGPGTRLTVT.

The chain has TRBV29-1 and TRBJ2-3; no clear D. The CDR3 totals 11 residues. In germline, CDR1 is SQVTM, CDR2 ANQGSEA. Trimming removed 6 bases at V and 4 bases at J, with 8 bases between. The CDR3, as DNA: TGCAGCGTCGCCTCGGCAGATACGCAGTATTTT. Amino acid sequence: CSVASADTQYF.

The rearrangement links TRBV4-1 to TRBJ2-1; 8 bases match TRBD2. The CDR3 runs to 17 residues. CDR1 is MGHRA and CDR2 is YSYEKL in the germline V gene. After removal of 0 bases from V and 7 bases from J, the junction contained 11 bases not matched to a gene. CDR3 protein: CASSQDATGTRSNEQFF. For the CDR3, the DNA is TGCGCCAGCAGCCAAGATGCCACCGGGACTAGATCGAATGAGCAGTTCTTC.

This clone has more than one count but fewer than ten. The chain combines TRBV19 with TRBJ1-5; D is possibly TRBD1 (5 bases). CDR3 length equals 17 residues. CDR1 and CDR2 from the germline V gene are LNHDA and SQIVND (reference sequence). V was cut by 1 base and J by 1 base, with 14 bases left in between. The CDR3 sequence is CASSIVQGRASNQPQHF. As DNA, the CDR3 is TGTGCCAGTAGTATAGTTCAGGGCAGGGCGAGCAATCAGCCCCAGCATTTT.